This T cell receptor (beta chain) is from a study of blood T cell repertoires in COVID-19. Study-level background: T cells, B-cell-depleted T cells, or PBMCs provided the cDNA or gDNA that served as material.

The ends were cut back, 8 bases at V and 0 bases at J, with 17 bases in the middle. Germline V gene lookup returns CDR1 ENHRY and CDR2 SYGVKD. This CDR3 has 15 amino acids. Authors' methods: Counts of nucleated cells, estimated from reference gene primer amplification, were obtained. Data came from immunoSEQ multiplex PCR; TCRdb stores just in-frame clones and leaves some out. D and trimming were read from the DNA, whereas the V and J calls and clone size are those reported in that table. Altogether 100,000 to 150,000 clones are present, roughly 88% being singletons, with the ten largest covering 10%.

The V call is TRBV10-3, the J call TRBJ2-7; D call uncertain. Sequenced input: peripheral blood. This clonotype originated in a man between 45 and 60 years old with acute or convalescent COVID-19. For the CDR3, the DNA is TGTGCCATCCAAGGTAGAGCACAGAGCTCCTACGAGCAGTACTTC. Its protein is CAIQGRAQSSYEQYF.